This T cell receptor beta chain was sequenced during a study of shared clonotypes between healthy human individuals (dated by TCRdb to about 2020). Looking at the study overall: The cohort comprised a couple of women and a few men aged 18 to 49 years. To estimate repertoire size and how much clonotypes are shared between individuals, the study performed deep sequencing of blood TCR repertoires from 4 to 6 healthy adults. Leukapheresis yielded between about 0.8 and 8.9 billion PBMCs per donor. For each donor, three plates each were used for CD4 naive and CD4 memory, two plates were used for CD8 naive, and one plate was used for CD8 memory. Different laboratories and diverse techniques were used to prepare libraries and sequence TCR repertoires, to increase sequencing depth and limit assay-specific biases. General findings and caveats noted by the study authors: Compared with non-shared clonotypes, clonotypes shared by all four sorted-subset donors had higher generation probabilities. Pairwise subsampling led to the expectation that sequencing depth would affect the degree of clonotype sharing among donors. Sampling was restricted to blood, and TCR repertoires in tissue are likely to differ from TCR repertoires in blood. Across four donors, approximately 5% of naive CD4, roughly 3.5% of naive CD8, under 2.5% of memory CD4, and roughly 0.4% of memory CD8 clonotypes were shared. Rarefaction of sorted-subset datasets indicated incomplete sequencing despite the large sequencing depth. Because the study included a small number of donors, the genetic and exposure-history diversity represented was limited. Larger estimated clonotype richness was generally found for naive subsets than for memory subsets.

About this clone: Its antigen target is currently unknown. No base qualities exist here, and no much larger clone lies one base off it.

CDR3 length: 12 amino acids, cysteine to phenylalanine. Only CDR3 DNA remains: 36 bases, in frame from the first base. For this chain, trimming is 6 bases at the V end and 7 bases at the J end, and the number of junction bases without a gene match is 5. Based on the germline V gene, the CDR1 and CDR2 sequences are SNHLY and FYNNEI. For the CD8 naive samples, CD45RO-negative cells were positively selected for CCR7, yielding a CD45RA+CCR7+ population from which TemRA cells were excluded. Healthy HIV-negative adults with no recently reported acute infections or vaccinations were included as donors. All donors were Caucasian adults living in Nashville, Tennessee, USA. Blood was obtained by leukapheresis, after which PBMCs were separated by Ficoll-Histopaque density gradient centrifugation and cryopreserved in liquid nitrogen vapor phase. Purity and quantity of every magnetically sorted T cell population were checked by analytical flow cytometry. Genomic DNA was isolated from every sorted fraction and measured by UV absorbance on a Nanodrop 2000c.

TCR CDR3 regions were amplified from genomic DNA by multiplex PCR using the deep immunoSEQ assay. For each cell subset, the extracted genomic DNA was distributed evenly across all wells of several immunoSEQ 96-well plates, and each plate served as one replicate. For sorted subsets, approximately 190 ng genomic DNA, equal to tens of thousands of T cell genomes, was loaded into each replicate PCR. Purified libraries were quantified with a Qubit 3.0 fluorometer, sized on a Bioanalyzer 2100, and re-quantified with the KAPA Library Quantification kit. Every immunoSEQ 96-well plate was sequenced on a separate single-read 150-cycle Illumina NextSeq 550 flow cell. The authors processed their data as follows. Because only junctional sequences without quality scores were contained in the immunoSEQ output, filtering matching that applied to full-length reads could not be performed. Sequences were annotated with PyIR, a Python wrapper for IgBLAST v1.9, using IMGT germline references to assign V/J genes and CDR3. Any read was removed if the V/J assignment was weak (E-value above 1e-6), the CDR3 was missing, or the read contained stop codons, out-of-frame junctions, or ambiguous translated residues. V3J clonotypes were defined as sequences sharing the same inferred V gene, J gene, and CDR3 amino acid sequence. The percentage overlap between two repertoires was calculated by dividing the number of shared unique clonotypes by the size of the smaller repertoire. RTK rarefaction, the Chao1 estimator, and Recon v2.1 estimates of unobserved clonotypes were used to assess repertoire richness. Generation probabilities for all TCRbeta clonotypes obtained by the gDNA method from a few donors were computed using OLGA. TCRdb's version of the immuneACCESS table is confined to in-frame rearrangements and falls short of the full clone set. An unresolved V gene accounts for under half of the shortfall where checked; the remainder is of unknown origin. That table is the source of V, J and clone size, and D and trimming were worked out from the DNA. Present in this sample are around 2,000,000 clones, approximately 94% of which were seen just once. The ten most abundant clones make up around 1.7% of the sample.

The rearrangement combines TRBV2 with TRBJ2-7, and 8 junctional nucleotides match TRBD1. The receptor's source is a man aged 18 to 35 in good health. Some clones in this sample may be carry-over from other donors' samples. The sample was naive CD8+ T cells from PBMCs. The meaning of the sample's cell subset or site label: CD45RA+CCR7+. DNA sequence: TGTGCCAGCAGGACAGGGGCCTGGGAGCAGTACTTC. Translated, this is CASRTGAWEQYF.